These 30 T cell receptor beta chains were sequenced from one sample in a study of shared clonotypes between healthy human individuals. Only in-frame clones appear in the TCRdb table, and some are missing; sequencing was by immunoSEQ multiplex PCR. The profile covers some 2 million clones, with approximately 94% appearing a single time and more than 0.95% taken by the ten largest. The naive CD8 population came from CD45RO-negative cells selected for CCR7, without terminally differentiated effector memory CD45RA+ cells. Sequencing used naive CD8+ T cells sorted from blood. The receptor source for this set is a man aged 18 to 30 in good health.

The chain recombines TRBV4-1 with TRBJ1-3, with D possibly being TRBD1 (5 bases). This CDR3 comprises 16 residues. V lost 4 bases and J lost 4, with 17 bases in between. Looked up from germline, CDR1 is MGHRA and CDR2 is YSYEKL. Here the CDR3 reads CASSPMVGLGGNTIYF. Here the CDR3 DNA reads TGCGCCAGCAGCCCCATGGTGGGACTTGGGGGAAACACCATATATTTT.

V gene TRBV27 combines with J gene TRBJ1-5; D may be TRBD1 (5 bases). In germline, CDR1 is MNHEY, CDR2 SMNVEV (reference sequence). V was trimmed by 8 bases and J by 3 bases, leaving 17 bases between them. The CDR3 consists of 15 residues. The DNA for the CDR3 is TGTGCCAGCCGCTTGGTGGGGGTTGACAATCAGCCCCAGCATTTT. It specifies CASRLVGVDNQPQHF.

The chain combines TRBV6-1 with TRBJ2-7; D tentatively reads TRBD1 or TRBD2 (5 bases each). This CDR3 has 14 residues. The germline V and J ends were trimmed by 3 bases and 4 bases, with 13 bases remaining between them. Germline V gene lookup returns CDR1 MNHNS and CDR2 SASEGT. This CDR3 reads CASSENGGEYEQYF. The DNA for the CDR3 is TGTGCCAGCAGTGAGAATGGGGGAGAGTACGAGCAGTACTTC.

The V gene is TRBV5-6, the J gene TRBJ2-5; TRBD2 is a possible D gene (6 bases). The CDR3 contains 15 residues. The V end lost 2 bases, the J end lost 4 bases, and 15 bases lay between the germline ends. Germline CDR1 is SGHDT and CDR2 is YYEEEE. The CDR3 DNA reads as TGTGCCAGCAGCTTAGGAGGAGGGGCCCGAGAGACCCAGTACTTC. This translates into CASSLGGGARETQYF.

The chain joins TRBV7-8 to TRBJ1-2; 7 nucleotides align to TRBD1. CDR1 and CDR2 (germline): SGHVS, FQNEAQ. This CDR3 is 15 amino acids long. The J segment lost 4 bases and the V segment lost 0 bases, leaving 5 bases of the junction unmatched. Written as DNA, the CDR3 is TGTGCCAGCAGCTTAGCTCAGGGGGGGGCCTATGGCTACACCTTC. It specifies CASSLAQGGAYGYTF. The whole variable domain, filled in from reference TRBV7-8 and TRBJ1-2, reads GAGVSQSPRYKVAKRGQDVALRCDPISGHVSLFWYQQALGQGPEFLTYFQNEAQLDKSGLPSDRFFAERPEGSVSTLKIQRTQQEDSAVYLCASSLAQGGAYGYTFGSGTRLTVV.

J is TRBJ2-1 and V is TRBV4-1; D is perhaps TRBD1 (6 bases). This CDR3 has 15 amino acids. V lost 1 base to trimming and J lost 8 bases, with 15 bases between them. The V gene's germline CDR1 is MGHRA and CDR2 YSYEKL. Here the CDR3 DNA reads TGCGCCAGCAGCCAAGGTAGGGGGAACCGGGATGAGCAGTTCTTC. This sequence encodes CASSQGRGNRDEQFF.

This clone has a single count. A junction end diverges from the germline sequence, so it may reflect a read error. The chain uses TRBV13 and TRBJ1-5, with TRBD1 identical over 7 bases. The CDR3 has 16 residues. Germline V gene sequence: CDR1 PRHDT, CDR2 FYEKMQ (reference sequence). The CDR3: CASSVGGGDSNQPQHF. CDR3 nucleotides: TGTGCCAGCAGCGTAGGGGGCGGGGATAGCAATCAGCCCCAGCATTTT.

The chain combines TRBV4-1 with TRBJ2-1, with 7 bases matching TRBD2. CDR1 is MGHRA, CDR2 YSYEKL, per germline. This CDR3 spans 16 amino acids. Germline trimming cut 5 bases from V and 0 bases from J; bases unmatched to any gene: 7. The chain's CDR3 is CASSFWGGSSYNEQFF. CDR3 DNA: TGCGCCAGCAGCTTTTGGGGGGGTAGCTCCTACAATGAGCAGTTCTTC.

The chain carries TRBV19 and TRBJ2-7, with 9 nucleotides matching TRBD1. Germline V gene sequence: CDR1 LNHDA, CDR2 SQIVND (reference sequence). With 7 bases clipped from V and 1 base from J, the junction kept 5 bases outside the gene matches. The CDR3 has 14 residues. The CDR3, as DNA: TGTGCCAGTAAGCCGGGACAGGGATCCTACGAGCAGTACTTC. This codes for CASKPGQGSYEQYF.

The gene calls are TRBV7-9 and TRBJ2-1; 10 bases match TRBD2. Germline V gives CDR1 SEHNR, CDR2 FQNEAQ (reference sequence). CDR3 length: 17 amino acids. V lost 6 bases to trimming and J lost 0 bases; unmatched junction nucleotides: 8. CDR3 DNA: TGTGCCAGCAGTTCTCCTAGCGGGAGTGTCTCCTACAATGAGCAGTTCTTC. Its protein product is CASSSPSGSVSYNEQFF.

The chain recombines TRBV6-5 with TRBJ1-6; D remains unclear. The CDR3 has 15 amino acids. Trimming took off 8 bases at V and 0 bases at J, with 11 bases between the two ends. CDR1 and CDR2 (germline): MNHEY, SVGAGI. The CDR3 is CASQTEISYNSPLHF. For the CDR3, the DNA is TGTGCCAGCCAGACCGAGATCTCCTATAATTCACCCCTCCACTTT.

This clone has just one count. CDR3 sequence reads: CASSYGQGISNEQFF. CDR3 bases: TGTGCCAGCAGTTACGGACAGGGGATTTCGAATGAGCAGTTCTTC. The V gene is TRBV6-5, the J gene TRBJ2-1; 9 bases map to TRBD1. With 2 bases clipped from V and 7 bases from J, the junction kept 6 bases outside the gene matches. This CDR3 has 15 amino acids. CDR1 is MNHEY, CDR2 SVGAGI, per germline.

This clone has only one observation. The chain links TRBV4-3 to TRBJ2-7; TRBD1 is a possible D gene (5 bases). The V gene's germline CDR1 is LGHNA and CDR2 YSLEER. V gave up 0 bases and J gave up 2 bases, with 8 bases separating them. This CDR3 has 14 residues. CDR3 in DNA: TGCGCCAGCAGCCAAGAGACAGAAACCTACGAGCAGTACTTC. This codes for CASSQETETYEQYF.

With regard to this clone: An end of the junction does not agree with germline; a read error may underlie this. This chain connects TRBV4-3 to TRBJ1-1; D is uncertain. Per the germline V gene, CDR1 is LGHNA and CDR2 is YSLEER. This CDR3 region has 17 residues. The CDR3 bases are TGCGCCAGCACCCAAGAGGCGGGCAGTACCATGAACACTGAAGCTTTCTTT. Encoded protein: CASTQEAGSTMNTEAFF.

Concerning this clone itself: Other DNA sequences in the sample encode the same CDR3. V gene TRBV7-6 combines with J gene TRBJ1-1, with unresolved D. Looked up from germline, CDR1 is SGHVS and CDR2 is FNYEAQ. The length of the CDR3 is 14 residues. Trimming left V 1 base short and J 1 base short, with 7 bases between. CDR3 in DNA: TGTGCCAGCAGCTTAGAAGCAGAGAACACTGAAGCTTTCTTT. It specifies CASSLEAENTEAFF. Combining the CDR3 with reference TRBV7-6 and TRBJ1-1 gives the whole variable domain GAGVSQSPRYKVTKRGQDVALRCDPISGHVSLYWYRQALGQGPEFLTYFNYEAQQDKSGLPNDRFSAERPEGSISTLTIQRTEQRDSAMYRCASSLEAENTEAFFGQGTRLTVV.

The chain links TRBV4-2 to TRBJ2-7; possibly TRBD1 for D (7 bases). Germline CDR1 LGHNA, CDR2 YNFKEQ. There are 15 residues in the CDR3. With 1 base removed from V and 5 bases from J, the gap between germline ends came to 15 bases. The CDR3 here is CASSQGRGAGDEQYF. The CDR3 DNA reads TGTGCCAGCAGCCAAGGCAGGGGGGCCGGCGACGAGCAGTACTTC.

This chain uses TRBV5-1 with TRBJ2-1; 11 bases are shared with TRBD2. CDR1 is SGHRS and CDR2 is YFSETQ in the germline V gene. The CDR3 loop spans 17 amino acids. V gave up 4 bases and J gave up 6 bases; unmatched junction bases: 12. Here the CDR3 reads CASSLSSTSGGPNEQFF. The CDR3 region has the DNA TGCGCCAGCAGCCTATCTAGTACTAGCGGGGGTCCCAATGAGCAGTTCTTC.

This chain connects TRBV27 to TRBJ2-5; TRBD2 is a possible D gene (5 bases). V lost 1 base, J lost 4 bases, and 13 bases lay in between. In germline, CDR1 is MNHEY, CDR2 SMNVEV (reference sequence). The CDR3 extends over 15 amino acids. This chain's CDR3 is CASSLFSGRLETQYF. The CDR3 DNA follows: TGTGCCAGCAGTTTATTTTCTGGGAGATTAGAGACCCAGTACTTC.

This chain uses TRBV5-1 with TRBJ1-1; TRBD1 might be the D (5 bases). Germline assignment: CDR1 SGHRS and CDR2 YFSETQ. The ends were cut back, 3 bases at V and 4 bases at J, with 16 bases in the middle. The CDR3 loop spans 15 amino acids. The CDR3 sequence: CASSSYPGKGTEAFF. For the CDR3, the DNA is TGCGCCAGCAGCTCTTACCCAGGGAAAGGCACTGAAGCTTTCTTT.

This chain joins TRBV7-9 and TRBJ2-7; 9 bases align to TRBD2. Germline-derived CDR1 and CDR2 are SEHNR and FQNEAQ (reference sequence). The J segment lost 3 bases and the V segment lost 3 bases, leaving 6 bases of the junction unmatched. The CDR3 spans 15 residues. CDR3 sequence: CASSFVAGADYEQYF. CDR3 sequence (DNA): TGTGCCAGCAGCTTTGTAGCGGGAGCTGACTACGAGCAGTACTTC. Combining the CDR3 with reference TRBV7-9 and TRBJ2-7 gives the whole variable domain DTGVSQNPRHKITKRGQNVTFRCDPISEHNRLYWYRQTLGQGPEFLTYFQNEAQLEKSRLLSDRFSAERPKGSFSTLEIQRTEQGDSAMYLCASSFVAGADYEQYFGPGTRLTVT.

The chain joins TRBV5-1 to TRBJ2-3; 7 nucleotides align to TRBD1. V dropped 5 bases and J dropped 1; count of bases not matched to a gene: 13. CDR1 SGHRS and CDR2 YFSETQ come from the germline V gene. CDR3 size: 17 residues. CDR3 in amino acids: CASSPERGGVGTDTQYF. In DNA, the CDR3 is TGCGCCAGCAGTCCAGAGAGAGGGGGCGTGGGCACAGATACGCAGTATTTT.

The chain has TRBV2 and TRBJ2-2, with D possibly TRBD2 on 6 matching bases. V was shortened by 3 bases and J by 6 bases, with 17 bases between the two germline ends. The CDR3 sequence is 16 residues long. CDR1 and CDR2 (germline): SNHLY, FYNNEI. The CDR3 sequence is CASSEEGISWAGELFF. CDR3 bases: TGTGCCAGCAGTGAGGAGGGAATAAGTTGGGCCGGGGAGCTGTTTTTT.

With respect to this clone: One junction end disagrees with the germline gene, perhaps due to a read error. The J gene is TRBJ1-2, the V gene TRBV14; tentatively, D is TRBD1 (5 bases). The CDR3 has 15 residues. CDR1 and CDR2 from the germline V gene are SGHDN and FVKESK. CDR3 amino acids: CASSQDSTGPLGFTF. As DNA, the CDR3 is TGTGCCAGCAGCCAAGATAGCACAGGCCCTCTAGGCTTCACCTTC. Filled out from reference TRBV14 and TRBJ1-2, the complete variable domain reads EAGVTQFPSHSVIEKGQTVTLRCDPISGHDNLYWYRRVMGKEIKFLLHFVKESKQDESGMPNNRFLAERTGGTYSTLKVQPAELEDSGVYFCASSQDSTGPLGFTFGSGTRLTVV.

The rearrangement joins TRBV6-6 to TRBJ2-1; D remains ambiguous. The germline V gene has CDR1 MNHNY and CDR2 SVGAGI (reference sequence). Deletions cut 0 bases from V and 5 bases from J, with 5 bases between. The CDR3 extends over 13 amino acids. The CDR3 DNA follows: TGTGCCAGCAGTTACTCGGCAAACAATGAGCAGTTCTTC. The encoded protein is CASSYSANNEQFF.

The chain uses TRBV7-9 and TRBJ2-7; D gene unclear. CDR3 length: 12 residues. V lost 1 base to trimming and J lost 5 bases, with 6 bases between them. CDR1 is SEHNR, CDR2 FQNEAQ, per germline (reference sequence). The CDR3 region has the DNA TGTGCCAGCAGCTTAGTTTGGGACGAGCAGTACTTC. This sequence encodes CASSLVWDEQYF.

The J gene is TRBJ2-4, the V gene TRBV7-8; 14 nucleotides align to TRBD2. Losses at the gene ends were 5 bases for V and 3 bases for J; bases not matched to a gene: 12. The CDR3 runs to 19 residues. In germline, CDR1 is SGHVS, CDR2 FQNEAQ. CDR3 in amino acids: CASSPGTSGSQLVKNIQYF. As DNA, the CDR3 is TGTGCCAGCAGCCCGGGGACTAGCGGGAGTCAGCTAGTCAAAAACATTCAGTACTTC.

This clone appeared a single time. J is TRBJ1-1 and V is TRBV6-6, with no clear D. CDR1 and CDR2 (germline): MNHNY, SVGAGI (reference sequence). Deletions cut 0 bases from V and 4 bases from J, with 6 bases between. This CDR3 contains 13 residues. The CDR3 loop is CASSYSLSTEAFF. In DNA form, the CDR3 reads TGTGCCAGCAGTTACTCGCTAAGCACTGAAGCTTTCTTT.

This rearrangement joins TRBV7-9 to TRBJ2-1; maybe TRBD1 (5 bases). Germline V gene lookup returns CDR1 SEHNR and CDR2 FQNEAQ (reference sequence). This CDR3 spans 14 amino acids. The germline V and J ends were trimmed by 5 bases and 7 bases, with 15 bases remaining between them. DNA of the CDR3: TGTGCCAGCAGCCACCACGTCCAGGGAAATGAGCAGTTCTTC. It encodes CASSHHVQGNEQFF.

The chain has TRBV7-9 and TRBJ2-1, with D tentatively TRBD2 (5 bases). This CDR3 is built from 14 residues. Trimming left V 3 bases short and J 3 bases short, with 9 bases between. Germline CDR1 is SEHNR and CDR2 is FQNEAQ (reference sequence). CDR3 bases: TGTGCCAGCAGCTTTAGCCGGGACTACAATGAGCAGTTCTTC. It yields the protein CASSFSRDYNEQFF.

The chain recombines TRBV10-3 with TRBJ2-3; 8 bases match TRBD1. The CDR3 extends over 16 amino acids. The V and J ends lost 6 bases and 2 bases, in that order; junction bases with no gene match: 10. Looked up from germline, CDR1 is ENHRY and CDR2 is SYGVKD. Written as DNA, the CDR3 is TGTGCCATCAGGGACTCTGGACAGGGCCTCACAGATACGCAGTATTTT. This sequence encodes CAIRDSGQGLTDTQYF.